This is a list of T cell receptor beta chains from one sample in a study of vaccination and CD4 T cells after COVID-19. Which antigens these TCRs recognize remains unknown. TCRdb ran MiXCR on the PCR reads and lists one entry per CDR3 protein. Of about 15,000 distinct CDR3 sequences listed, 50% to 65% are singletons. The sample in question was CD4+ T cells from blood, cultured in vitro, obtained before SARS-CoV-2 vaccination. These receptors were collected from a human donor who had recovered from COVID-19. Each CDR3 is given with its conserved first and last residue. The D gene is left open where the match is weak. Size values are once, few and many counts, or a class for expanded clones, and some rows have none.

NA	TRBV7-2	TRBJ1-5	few	TGTGCCAGCAGGAAGGACAACTATAGCAATCAGCCCCAGCATTTT	CASRKDNYSNQPQHF
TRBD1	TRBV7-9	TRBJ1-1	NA	TGTGCCAGCAGCTCAACCACGACAGGGAGGACTGAAGCTTTCTTT	CASSSTTTGRTEAFF
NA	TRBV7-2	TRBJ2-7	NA	TGTGCCGCCGGGCGACCCCCCAGCTACGAGCAGTACTTC	CAAGRPPSYEQYF
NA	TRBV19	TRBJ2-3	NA	TGTGCCAGTAGTACCCTCCCGAGGGCTGAGCAGTATTTT	CASSTLPRAEQYF
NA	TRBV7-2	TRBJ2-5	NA	TGTGCCAGCAGCTTAGGCCCAGGTCGCTACCAAGAGACCCAGTACTTC	CASSLGPGRYQETQYF
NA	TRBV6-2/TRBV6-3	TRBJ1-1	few	TGTGCCAGCAGTTACTCGATAGGAGGCGAAGCTTTCTTT	CASSYSIGGEAFF
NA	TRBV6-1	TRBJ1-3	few	TGTGCCAGCAAAAGAGGGGAGGCCTCTGGAAACACCATATATTTT	CASKRGEASGNTIYF
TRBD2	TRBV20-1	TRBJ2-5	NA	TGCAGTGCTAGTGTGAGCGGGAGAAGGGCAGAGACCCAGTACTTC	CSASVSGRRAETQYF
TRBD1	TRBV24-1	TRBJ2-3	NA	TGTGCCACCAGTGAGACAGGGGGCACAGATACGCAGTATTTT	CATSETGGTDTQYF
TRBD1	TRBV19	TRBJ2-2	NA	TGTGCCAGTAGTGTGCCGGGACAGACAACCGCCGGGGAGCTGTTTTTT	CASSVPGQTTAGELFF
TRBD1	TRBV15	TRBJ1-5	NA	TGTGCCACCAGCAGGGACAGGGTAGACCAGCCCCAGCATTTT	CATSRDRVDQPQHF
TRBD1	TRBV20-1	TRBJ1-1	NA	TGCAGTGCTAGCAGGGGACAGGGGAACACTGAAGCTTTCTTT	CSASRGQGNTEAFF
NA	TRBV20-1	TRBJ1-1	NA	TGCAGTGCTAACTACCTCCTCCGGCAGGGAGAAGCTTTCTTT	CSANYLLRQGEAFF
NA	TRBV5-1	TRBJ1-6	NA	TGCGCCAGCAGCTTACAACAGGCTTCACCCCTCCACTTT	CASSLQQASPLHF
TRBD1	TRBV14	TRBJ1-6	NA	TGTGCCAGCAGCCACAGGACAGGGCACAATTCACCCCTCCACTTT	CASSHRTGHNSPLHF
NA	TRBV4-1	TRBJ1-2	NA	TGCGCCAGCAGCCGAGGTCCGGGGGGCGCGGATGGCTACACCTTC	CASSRGPGGADGYTF
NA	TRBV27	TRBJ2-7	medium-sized	TGTGCCAGCAGTGGCACAGGTTCCTACGAGCAGTACTTC	CASSGTGSYEQYF
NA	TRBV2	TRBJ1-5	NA	TGTGCCAGCACTGAGCAACGGCCCATAAATCAGCCCCAGCATTTT	CASTEQRPINQPQHF
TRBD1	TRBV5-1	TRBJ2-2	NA	TGCGCCAGCAGCCGACCAGGACAGGGCAGCACCGGGGAGCTGTTTTTT	CASSRPGQGSTGELFF
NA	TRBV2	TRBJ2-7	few	TGTGCCAGCAGTGAATCGGTGCGCGCGCAGTACTTC	CASSESVRAQYF
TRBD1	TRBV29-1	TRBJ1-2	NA	TGCAGCGTTGAAGTGTCCGGGACAGCCGACTCTGGCTACACCTTC	CSVEVSGTADSGYTF
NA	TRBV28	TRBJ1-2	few	TGTGCCAGCAGTCCCCAGGGGAGCTATGGCTACACCTTC	CASSPQGSYGYTF
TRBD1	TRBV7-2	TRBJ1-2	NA	TGTGCCAGCAGCCGTGGACAGGGAATCTATGGCTACACCTTC	CASSRGQGIYGYTF
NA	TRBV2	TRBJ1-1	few	TGTGCCAGCAGTGAACGGGGGAACACTGAAGCTTTCTTT	CASSERGNTEAFF
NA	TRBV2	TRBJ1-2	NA	TGTGCCAGCAAGGACAGTCGAGGCGATGGCTACACCTTC	CASKDSRGDGYTF
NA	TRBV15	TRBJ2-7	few	TGTGCCACCAGCAGAGAGGACCGGGGGTCCTACGAGCAGTACTTC	CATSREDRGSYEQYF
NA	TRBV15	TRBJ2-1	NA	TGTGCCACCAGCAGCCGCCGAGACTACAATGAGCAGTTCTTC	CATSSRRDYNEQFF
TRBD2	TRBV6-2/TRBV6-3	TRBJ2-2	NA	TGTGCCAGCGGACAACCGGGACTAGCGGGGGGGGCGAACACCGGGGAGCTGTTTTTT	CASGQPGLAGGANTGELFF
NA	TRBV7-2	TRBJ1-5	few	TGTGCCAGCAGCTTAGATCGGCAGGGGCATCAGCCCCAGCATTTT	CASSLDRQGHQPQHF
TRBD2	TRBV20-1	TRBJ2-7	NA	TGCAGTGCTAGAGGAGGTCCGGGACTAGCGGGAGCCCGCTCCTACGAGCAGTACTTC	CSARGGPGLAGARSYEQYF
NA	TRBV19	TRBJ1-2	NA	TGTGCCAGTAGTATACCGGGATATGGCTATGGCTACACCTTC	CASSIPGYGYGYTF
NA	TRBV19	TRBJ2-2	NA	TGTGCCAGTAGTATAGGTTCCTCCGGGGAGCTGTTTTTT	CASSIGSSGELFF
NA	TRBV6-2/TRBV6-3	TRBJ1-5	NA	TGTGCCAGCGCCAACCCCAATCAGCCCCAGCATTTT	CASANPNQPQHF
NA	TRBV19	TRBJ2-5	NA	TGTGCCAGTAGTATCTCGGTACAAGAGACCCAGTACTTC	CASSISVQETQYF
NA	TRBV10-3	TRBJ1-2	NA	TGTGCCATCAGTGAGGGTCAGTCCGGAGGTGGGTATGGCTACACCTTC	CAISEGQSGGGYGYTF
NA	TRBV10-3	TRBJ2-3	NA	TGTGCCATCAGTCTGGTTAGCAAAGATACGCAGTATTTT	CAISLVSKDTQYF
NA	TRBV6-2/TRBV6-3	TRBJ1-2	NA	TGTGCCAGCAGTGGCCCCCCCGGGAACCTTAATGGCTACACCTTC	CASSGPPGNLNGYTF
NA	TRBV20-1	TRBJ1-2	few	TGCAGTGCTAGTCATTCAGCTAACTATGGCTACACCTTC	CSASHSANYGYTF
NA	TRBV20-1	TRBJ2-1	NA	TGCAGTGCTAGTGGTGTTACGGATGAGCAGTTCTTC	CSASGVTDEQFF
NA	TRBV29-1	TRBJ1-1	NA	TGCAGCGCCAGACACGGGAAGAACACTGAAGCTTTCTTT	CSARHGKNTEAFF
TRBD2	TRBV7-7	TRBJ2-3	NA	TGTGCCAGCAGCTCGGGACTAAACACAGATACGCAGTATTTT	CASSSGLNTDTQYF
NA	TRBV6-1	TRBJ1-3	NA	TGTGCCAGCACCCACGGGGCCGGAATGGGAAACACCATATATTTT	CASTHGAGMGNTIYF
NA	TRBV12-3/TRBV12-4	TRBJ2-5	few	TGTGCCAGCAGTTTAGCGGAACAGACCCAGTACTTC	CASSLAEQTQYF
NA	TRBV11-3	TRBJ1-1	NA	TGTGCCAGCAGCGGAGGGGGGGTAAACACTGAAGCTTTCTTT	CASSGGGVNTEAFF
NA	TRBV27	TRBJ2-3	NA	TGTGCCAGCAGGGTGTGGGGTGCAGATACGCAGTATTTT	CASRVWGADTQYF
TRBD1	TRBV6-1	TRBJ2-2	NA	TGTGCCAGCAGCAAGGGACAGCTCGGGACCGGGGAGCTGTTTTTT	CASSKGQLGTGELFF
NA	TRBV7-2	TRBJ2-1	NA	TGTGCCAGCACCGAACTAGCCCCCTACAATGAGCAGTTCTTC	CASTELAPYNEQFF
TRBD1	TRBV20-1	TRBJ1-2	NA	TGCAGTGCTAGTGGACAGGGGGACTACACCTTC	CSASGQGDYTF
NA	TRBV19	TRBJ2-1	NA	TGTGCCAGTAGTATAGCTATCGGGGTGAATGAGCAGTTCTTC	CASSIAIGVNEQFF
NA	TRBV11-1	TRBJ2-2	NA	TGTGCCAGCAGCTTGGTTTTGAACACCGGGGAGCTGTTTTTT	CASSLVLNTGELFF
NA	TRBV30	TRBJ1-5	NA	TGTGCCTGGAGTGTATCAGGGTTAGGTCAGCCCCAGCATTTT	CAWSVSGLGQPQHF
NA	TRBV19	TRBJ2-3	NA	TGTGCCAGTAGATCTAGAAGGAGCGGCACAGATACGCAGTATTTT	CASRSRRSGTDTQYF
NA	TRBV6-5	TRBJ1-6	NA	TGTGCCAGCAGTTACCCGCCGACAAGAAATTCACCCCTCCACTTT	CASSYPPTRNSPLHF
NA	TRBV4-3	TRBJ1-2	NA	TGCGCCAGCAGCCAAGACAGGAGTCCTTACTATGGCTACACCTTC	CASSQDRSPYYGYTF
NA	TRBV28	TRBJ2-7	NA	TGTGCCAGCAGTTCCCCCTTGGGAGCCTACGAGCAGTACTTC	CASSSPLGAYEQYF
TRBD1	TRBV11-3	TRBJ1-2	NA	TGTGCCAGCAGCTCTCTCTCGGGACAGGGTAATGGCTACACCTTC	CASSSLSGQGNGYTF
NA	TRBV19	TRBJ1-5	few	TGTGCCAGTAAGACAGGAGGTCATCAGCCCCAGCATTTT	CASKTGGHQPQHF
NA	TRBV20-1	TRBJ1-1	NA	TGCAGTGCCGATACAGAGATGAACACTGAAGCTTTCTTT	CSADTEMNTEAFF
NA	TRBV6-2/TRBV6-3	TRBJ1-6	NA	TGTGCCAGCAGTTACGGGGTAGGGAATTCACCCCTCCACTTT	CASSYGVGNSPLHF